Each of the 6 T cell receptor beta chains below was sequenced from the same sample in a study of regulatory T cells in long-lasting Graves disease. The time point here: persistent/refractory GD, antithyroid drugs over 5 years with positive TRAb. PBMC RNA served as the TCR library source. For TCR beta, libraries came from iRepertoire HTBI primers and Arm-PCR of CDR3 regions. TCRdb reprocessed the multiplex PCR reads with MiXCR, giving one entry per CDR3 protein. The data contain some 340,000 distinct CDR3 sequences, 20% to 25% of them seen just once; the ten biggest clones take up around 30%. The sequences come from peripheral blood mononuclear cells (PBMCs), collected when the disease was refractory, from a patient treated with antithyroid drugs. All receptors come from a woman aged 40 to 49 with Graves disease.

The CDR3: CASSYEGQINTEAFF. CDR3 sequence (DNA): TGTGCCAGCAGTTACGAAGGACAGATTAACACTGAAGCTTTCTTT. This chain connects TRBV6-9 to TRBJ1-1, with D possibly matching TRBD1 (6 bases). The CDR3 extends over 15 amino acids. V dropped 3 bases and J dropped 2 bases, with 13 bases sitting between them. Per germline, CDR1 MNHGY and CDR2 SVAAGI.

As regards this clonotype: One base away lies a much larger clone, so this may be a sequencing read error. The V gene is TRBV5-4, the J gene TRBJ2-2; the D gene could be TRBD1 or TRBD2 (5 bases each). The CDR3 length is 12 residues. Germline CDR1 SGHNT, CDR2 YYREEE (reference sequence). The V gene lost 5 bases and the J gene lost 5 bases, with 7 bases spanning the gap. CDR3 region: CASRGETGELFF. The CDR3, as DNA: TGTGCCAGCAGGGGGGAAACCGGGGAGCTGTTTTTT. Full variable domain (missing parts from reference TRBV5-4 and TRBJ2-2): ETGVTQSPTHLIKTRGQQVTLRCSSQSGHNTVSWYQQALGQGPQFIFQYYREEENGRGNFPPRFSGLQFPNYSSELNVNALELDDSALYLCASRGETGELFFGEGSRLTVL.

There are a few counts of this clonotype. This chain joins TRBV7-2 and TRBJ2-6; D unresolved. CDR3 length: 18 amino acids. Germline CDR1 SGHTA, CDR2 FQGNSA. With 4 bases removed from V and 0 bases from J, the gap between germline ends came to 16 bases. CDR3 loop: CASSSRHRALSGANVLTF. The CDR3 nucleotides are TGTGCCAGCAGCTCTCGACACCGAGCTCTCTCTGGGGCCAACGTCCTGACTTTC.

CDR3 loop: CASSSWTSGGSYNEQFF. CDR3 DNA sequence: TGTGCCAGCAGTTCGTGGACTAGCGGGGGCTCCTACAATGAGCAGTTCTTC. The chain carries TRBV28 and TRBJ2-1, with 13 nucleotides matching TRBD2. Trimming cost V 4 bases and J 0 bases; bases outside gene matches: 3. Germline CDR1 is MDHEN and CDR2 is SYDVKM. The CDR3 is 17 amino acids.

With regard to this clonotype: A much larger clone differs from this one at a single base, so this may be a read error. The chain recombines TRBV6-2 or TRBV6-3 with TRBJ1-1; D remains ambiguous. Germline V gene data show CDR1 as MNHEY and CDR2 as SVGEGT. This CDR3 contains 11 residues. In nucleotides, the CDR3 is TGTGCCAGCCGTTCCGTGGGGTCAGCTCTCTTT. Translated, it gives CASRSVGSALF.

This clonotype was seen more than once but under ten times. The chain has TRBV10-3 and TRBJ2-7, with 7 bases identical to TRBD2. Germline V gene data show CDR1 as ENHRY and CDR2 as SYGVKD. This CDR3 contains 12 residues. Trimming took 4 bases from V and 7 from J; bases not matched to a gene: 4. This CDR3 reads CAISGAGWEQYF. The CDR3 nucleotides read TGTGCCATCAGTGGAGCGGGATGGGAGCAGTACTTC.